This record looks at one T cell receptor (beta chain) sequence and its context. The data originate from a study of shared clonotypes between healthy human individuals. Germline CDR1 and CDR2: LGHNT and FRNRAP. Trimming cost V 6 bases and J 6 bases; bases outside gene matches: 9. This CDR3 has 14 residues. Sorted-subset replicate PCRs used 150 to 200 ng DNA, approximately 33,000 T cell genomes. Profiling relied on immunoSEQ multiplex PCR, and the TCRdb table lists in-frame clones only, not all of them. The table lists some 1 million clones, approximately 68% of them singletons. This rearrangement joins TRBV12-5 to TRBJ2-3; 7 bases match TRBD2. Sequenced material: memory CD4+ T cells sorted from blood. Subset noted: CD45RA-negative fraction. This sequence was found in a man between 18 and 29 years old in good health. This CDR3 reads CASGPTGGGDTQYF. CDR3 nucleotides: TGTGCTAGTGGCCCGACCGGGGGAGGGGATACGCAGTATTTT.